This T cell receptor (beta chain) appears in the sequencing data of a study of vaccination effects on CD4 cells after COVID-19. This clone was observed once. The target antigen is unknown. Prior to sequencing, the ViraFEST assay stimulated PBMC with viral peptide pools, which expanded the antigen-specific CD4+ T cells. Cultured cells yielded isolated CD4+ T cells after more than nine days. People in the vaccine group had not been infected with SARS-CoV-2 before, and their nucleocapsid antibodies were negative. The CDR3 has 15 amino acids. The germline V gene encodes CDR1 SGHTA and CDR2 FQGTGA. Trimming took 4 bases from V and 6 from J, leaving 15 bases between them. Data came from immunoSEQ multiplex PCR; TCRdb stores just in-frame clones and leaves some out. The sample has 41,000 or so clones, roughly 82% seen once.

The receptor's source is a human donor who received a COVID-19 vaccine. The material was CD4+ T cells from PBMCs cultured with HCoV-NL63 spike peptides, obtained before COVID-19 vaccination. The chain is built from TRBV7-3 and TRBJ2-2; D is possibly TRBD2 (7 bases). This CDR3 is CASSSRDGGPGELFF. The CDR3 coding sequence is TGTGCCAGCAGCTCTCGGGACGGGGGGCCCGGGGAGCTGTTTTTT.